The clone carrying this TCR beta chain was seen a few times. Its antigen is still unknown. Trimming left V 1 base short and J 0 bases short, with 14 bases between. Germline V gene sequence: CDR1 SGDLS, CDR2 YYNGEE. This CDR3 spans 17 amino acids. These data belong to a study of identical twins. Study-wide results and caveats: Fewer insertions marked abundant cord blood beta clonotypes; young adult naive trended weakly, memory not at all.

Addition of a universal primer site occurred through template switching, and cDNA carried unique molecular identifiers. TCRdb independently ran MiXCR on the 5' RACE reads; one entry per CDR3 protein. There are some 1,600,000 distinct CDR3 sequences in the sample; about 30% occur only once, and less than 0.35% lies in the top ten. This rearrangement joins TRBV9 to TRBJ2-1; TRBD2 is a possible D gene (7 bases). The clonotype originates from a newborn girl in good health. The sample was cord blood. This CDR3 is CASSVFAGAYSYNEQFF. CDR3 DNA sequence: TGTGCCAGCAGCGTATTTGCGGGGGCCTACTCCTACAATGAGCAGTTCTTC.